These 18 T cell receptor beta chains share one sample of origin, sequenced in a study of CD8+CD57+ T cells in acquired aplastic anemia listed by TCRdb under 2018. The sample was run on an Illumina HiSeq 2000. Genomic DNA was used as template for profiling of TCR beta VDJ combinations and CDR3 sequences. The public reads were quality trimmed at Q25 with fastp and then assembled into clones with MiXCR by TCRdb, keeping productive beta chains. Rows matching on CDR3 protein sequence are summarized as one entry with the most common DNA and genes. The sample data list approximately 65,000 distinct CDR3 sequences, and over 45% of these were observed just once. The ten biggest clones cover 2% to 2.5% of the sample. Sequenced material: sorted CD4+, CD8+, or CD8+CD57+ T cells (not recorded which) from PBMCs. Every receptor here comes from a human donor in good health, serving as a control.

This clonotype was seen ten or more times. V is TRBV7-3 and J is TRBJ2-6; D is uncertain. CDR1 and CDR2 from the germline V gene are SGHTA and FQGTGA. This CDR3 is built from 16 residues. V lost 4 bases to trimming and J lost 0 bases, with 10 bases between them. The CDR3 sequence: CASSSTVYSGANVLTF. CDR3 DNA sequence: TGTGCCAGCAGCTCCACGGTGTACTCTGGGGCCAACGTCCTGACTTTC.

Many counts were recorded for this clonotype. This chain links TRBV28 with TRBJ1-2; no reliable D call. The V end was cut by 3 bases, the J end by 3 bases, with 5 bases between. The V gene's germline CDR1 is MDHEN and CDR2 SYDVKM. The CDR3 covers 12 residues. DNA of the CDR3: TGTGCCAGCAGTTTTGTCGACTATGGCTACACCTTC. Amino acids: CASSFVDYGYTF.

Concerning this clonotype itself: Sequence at one end of the junction differs from germline and may be a read error. V and J are TRBV12-3 or TRBV12-4 and TRBJ1-5; the D is unclear. The CDR3 runs to 12 residues. The CDR3: CASSLGNRPQHF. DNA of the CDR3: TGTGCCAGCAGTTTAGGCAATCGGCCCCAGCATTTT.

This clonotype has at least ten counts. The V and J genes are TRBV6-1 and TRBJ2-7; perhaps TRBD1 as D (6 bases). Trimming took 4 bases from V and 6 from J, leaving 16 bases between them. CDR3 length: 14 amino acids. Per germline, CDR1 MNHNS and CDR2 SASEGT. For the CDR3, the DNA is TGTGCCAGCAGTGCCGGGCAGGGGCGACGCGAGCAGTACTTC. Protein: CASSAGQGRREQYF.

The gene calls are TRBV12-3 or TRBV12-4 and TRBJ2-1; D tentatively fits TRBD1 or TRBD2 (5 bases each). The germline V and J ends were trimmed by 7 bases and 0 bases, with 16 bases remaining between them. CDR3 length equals 16 residues. The CDR3 is CASNDPGRGSYNEQFF. In DNA form, the CDR3 reads TGTGCCAGCAACGATCCGGGAAGGGGCTCCTACAATGAGCAGTTCTTC.

This clonotype was counted a few times. The J gene is TRBJ2-7, the V gene TRBV10-2, with TRBD2 as a possible D gene (7 bases). Germline V gene lookup returns CDR1 WSHSY and CDR2 SAAADI. V was cut by 2 bases and J by 4 bases, with 15 bases left in between. This CDR3 is built from 15 residues. The CDR3 region is CASSEGGGAEYEQYF. Here the CDR3 DNA reads TGCGCCAGCAGTGAGGGGGGGGGCGCCGAGTACGAGCAGTACTTC.

Comments on this clonotype: A single base separates this from a much larger clone, so it may be a read error. V gene TRBV6-1 combines with J gene TRBJ2-1; D is unclear. This CDR3 region has 15 residues. In germline, CDR1 is MNHNS, CDR2 SASEGT. The DNA for the CDR3 is TGTGCCAGCAGCATCGACCGGAGCTCCTACAATGGGCAGTTCTTC. Translated: CASSIDRSSYNGQFF.

This clonotype was counted between two and nine times. A read error is likely, as this CDR3 ends without the conserved phenylalanine or tryptophan. The limits of the CDR3 on the DNA are not certain, so only TCRdb's listed CDR3 is given. CDR3 sequence reads: CSAEGLAG. The chain combines TRBV29-1 with TRBJ2-7; the table's D call, TRBD2, has no DNA check behind it. With termini counted, the CDR3 has 8 amino acids. Germline assignment: CDR1 SQVTM and CDR2 ANQGSEA.

Regarding this clonotype: Its ends do not fully match the called genes, so a read error is possible. V usage is TRBV19 and J usage is TRBJ1-6, with TRBD1 identical over 8 bases. CDR1 and CDR2 from the germline V gene are LNHDA and SQIVND (reference sequence). The CDR3 has 15 amino acids. CDR3 region: CASSAGQGGNSPLHF. In nucleotides, the CDR3 is TGTGCCAGTAGTGCCGGACAGGGTGGAAATTCACCCCTCCACTTC.

This rearrangement joins TRBV27 to TRBJ1-1; D perhaps matches TRBD1 (6 bases). V lost 8 bases, J lost 4 bases, and 20 bases lay in between. Germline V gene sequence: CDR1 MNHEY, CDR2 SMNVEV (reference sequence). This CDR3 has 15 residues. CDR3 nucleotides: TGTGCCAGCGGCCTAGCGTCCCGGGGGCCCACTGAAGCTTTCTTT. Protein: CASGLASRGPTEAFF.

A few counts support this clonotype. The genes are TRBV15 and TRBJ1-6; possible D gene TRBD1, 5 bases. Germline loops: CDR1 LNHNV, CDR2 YYDKDF (reference sequence). Trimming removed 4 bases from V and 6 bases from J, with 16 bases in between. CDR3 length: 16 amino acids. DNA of the CDR3: TGTGCCACCAGCACCGACTATCCAGGGTTTAATTCACCCCTCCACTTT. This sequence encodes CATSTDYPGFNSPLHF.

This clonotype was seen repeatedly, ten times or more. This chain connects TRBV28 to TRBJ2-7, with 10 nucleotides matching TRBD2. V shed 6 bases and J 4 bases; nucleotides not matched to a gene: 9. The CDR3 is 15 amino acids. Germline V gives CDR1 MDHEN, CDR2 SYDVKM. CDR3 nucleotides: TGTGCCAGCAGCCCGACCCTAGCGGGAGCATACGAGCAGTACTTC. This translates into CASSPTLAGAYEQYF.

In its sample, this clonotype was seen many times. The chain uses TRBV6-1 and TRBJ1-1, with D possibly matching TRBD1 (5 bases). The germline CDR1 and CDR2 sequences are MNHNS and SASEGT. The CDR3 contains 14 residues. V gave up 3 bases and J gave up 1 base, with 9 bases separating them. CDR3 nucleotides: TGTGCCAGCAGTGACTTCGGGGGGAACACTGAAGCTTTCTTT. Its protein product is CASSDFGGNTEAFF.

This clonotype was seen at least ten times. This chain connects TRBV18 to TRBJ2-3; possibly TRBD1 for D (6 bases). This CDR3 has 15 residues. Germline loops: CDR1 KGHSH, CDR2 LQKENI. V was pared by 1 base and J by 2 bases, with 10 bases between. CDR3 sequence (DNA): TGTGCCAGCTCACCACGGGGGACAAACACAGATACGCAGTATTTT. Its translation: CASSPRGTNTDTQYF.

The table lists this clonotype with many counts. The V and J genes are TRBV11-3 and TRBJ2-7; possibly TRBD1 for D (6 bases). Germline loops: CDR1 SGHNT, CDR2 YENEEA. Trimming left V 1 base short and J 7 bases short, with 8 bases between. This CDR3 is built from 12 residues. The CDR3 nucleotides are TGTGCCAGCAGCTTAGCACAGGGAGAGCAGTACTTC. The encoded protein is CASSLAQGEQYF.

Regarding this clonotype: Germline and junction disagree at one end, which may indicate a read error. V is TRBV11-2 and J is TRBJ2-7; TRBD2 matches at 8 bases. CDR1 is SGHAT, CDR2 FQNNGV, per germline. There are 12 residues in the CDR3. The CDR3 sequence is CASSLSTSGLVF. The CDR3, as DNA: TGTGCCAGCAGCCTAAGTACTAGCGGACTAGTCTTC.

The table lists this clonotype with many counts. This chain connects TRBV5-1 to TRBJ2-7, with D perhaps TRBD2 (5 bases). The CDR3 has 16 amino acids. Trimming removed 0 bases from V and 5 bases from J, with 18 bases in between. CDR1 SGHRS and CDR2 YFSETQ come from the germline V gene. CDR3 region: CASSLDFGVSAHEQYF. The CDR3 coding sequence is TGCGCCAGCAGCTTGGATTTCGGGGTTTCCGCCCACGAGCAGTACTTC.

V and J are TRBV29-1 and TRBJ2-1; the match to TRBD2 covers 7 bases. V lost 7 bases, J lost 3 bases, and 9 bases stayed unmatched. CDR3 length: 14 amino acids. Germline CDR1 is SQVTM and CDR2 is ANQGSEA. CDR3 region: CSGARTSDYNEQFF. The CDR3 DNA sequence: TGCAGCGGGGCACGGACTAGTGACTACAATGAGCAGTTCTTC.